This entry features one T cell receptor (beta chain) sequence. These data come from a study of blood T cell repertoires in COVID-19. About the research overall: T cells, B-cell-depleted T cells, or PBMCs supplied cDNA or gDNA.

The CDR3 runs to 14 residues. V shed 2 bases and J shed 10 bases, with 20 bases lying between them. Germline V gene lookup returns CDR1 SQVTM and CDR2 ANQGSEA. Authors' analysis steps: Amplified reference gene primers provided the basis for estimating nucleated cell counts. Here immunoSEQ multiplex PCR was the method, and the copy in TCRdb shows in-frame clones only, minus some. The V and J calls and clone size were taken over from that table, and D and trimming were inferred from the DNA. The sample includes about 71,000 clones, about nine tenths of them seen just once. The sequence was collected from a woman between 18 and 29 years old with acute or convalescent COVID-19. V gene TRBV29-1 combines with J gene TRBJ1-1, with D maybe TRBD1 (6 bases). Sequenced sample: peripheral blood. CDR3 residues: CSVELRTVGVGAFF. Written as DNA, the CDR3 is TGCAGCGTTGAATTGCGGACAGTAGGTGTAGGAGCTTTCTTT.